A single sample is the source of the 32 T cell receptor beta chains below, sequenced in a study of T cells in Graves' hyperthyroidism and ophthalmopathy. The source material, RNA transcripts, was used to amplify TCR beta CDR3 regions. An initial round of RT-PCR targeting the TCR CDR3 relied on the HTBI primer set. TCRdb reanalysed the multiplex PCR reads using MiXCR and keeps one entry per CDR3 protein. The top ten clones hold roughly 7.4% of a sample with fewer than 550,000 distinct CDR3 sequences, around 16% of them seen once. Input material: blood. The receptors here all came from a woman between 18 and 29 years old with Graves' hyperthyroidism.

This sequence joins TRBV19 and TRBJ2-7; perhaps TRBD2 as D (7 bases). The germline V gene encodes CDR1 LNHDA and CDR2 SQIVND (reference sequence). Deletions cut 4 bases from V and 7 bases from J, with 14 bases between. The length of the CDR3 is 13 residues. The CDR3 bases are TGTGCCAGTAGTACTCGGGGGGCGGGGGAGCAGTACTTC. Its protein product is CASSTRGAGEQYF.

Only a few counts were recorded for this clonotype. The V call is TRBV6-2 or TRBV6-3, the J call TRBJ2-5; 7 bases line up with TRBD2. The CDR3 loop spans 15 amino acids. V lost 7 bases, J lost 3 bases, and 11 bases stayed unmatched. The germline gives CDR1 MNHEY, CDR2 SVGEGT. The CDR3 sequence is CASNSLAEGKETQYF. The CDR3 DNA is TGTGCCAGCAACAGCCTAGCGGAGGGGAAAGAGACCCAGTACTTC.

This clonotype came up a few times. The chain has TRBV7-8 and TRBJ2-1; 9 positions agree with TRBD2. V gave up 1 base and J gave up 6 bases; unmatched junction bases: 7. CDR3 size: 16 residues. Germline values: CDR1 SGHVS, CDR2 FQNEAQ. CDR3 in DNA: TGTGCCAGCAGCTTAGTGGGCGGGGGGGCAGTCAATGAGCAGTTCTTC. Its protein is CASSLVGGGAVNEQFF.

This clonotype has a count of ten or more. The chain recombines TRBV6-1 with TRBJ1-5; 7 bases match TRBD1. CDR3 length: 15 amino acids. Unmatched junction bases numbered 5, after V lost 4 bases and J lost 2 bases. Germline values: CDR1 MNHNS, CDR2 SASEGT. The CDR3 loop reads CASSGLGQGNQPQHF. Written as DNA, the CDR3 is TGTGCCAGCAGTGGCCTCGGACAGGGCAATCAGCCCCAGCATTTT.

Many counts were recorded for this clonotype. CDR3 DNA: TGTGCCAGCAGTCGGGTCTCACAGAATTCACCCCTCCACTTT. Translating it yields CASSRVSQNSPLHF. This chain links TRBV12-3 or TRBV12-4 with TRBJ1-6; D is undetermined. CDR3 length: 14 amino acids. The germline V and J ends were trimmed by 5 bases and 7 bases, with 12 bases remaining between them.

This clonotype was seen many times. CDR3 DNA sequence: TGTGCCAGCAGCTTCCGCGGGGCGGGAGGGAGGTACAATGAGCAGTTCTTC. Translating it yields CASSFRGAGGRYNEQFF. The J gene is TRBJ2-1, the V gene TRBV11-3; 9 nucleotides align to TRBD2. In germline, CDR1 is SGHNT, CDR2 YENEEA. The CDR3 spans 17 residues. Trimming took 3 bases from V and 4 from J; bases not matched to a gene: 10.

This clonotype was observed many times. The gene calls are TRBV2 and TRBJ1-2, with D possibly TRBD1 on 6 matching bases. CDR3 length: 13 residues. CDR1 and CDR2 from the germline V gene are SNHLY and FYNNEI. V shed 11 bases and J shed 1 base, with 14 bases lying between them. CDR3 sequence reads: CAGVRDINYGYTF. CDR3 DNA sequence: TGTGCCGGAGTCCGGGACATTAACTATGGCTACACCTTC.

In this sample, this clonotype turned up many times. The V and J genes are TRBV24-1 and TRBJ1-5; D is ambiguous. Looked up from germline, CDR1 is KGHDR and CDR2 is SFDVKD. V was trimmed by 6 bases and J by 1 base, leaving 9 bases between them. The CDR3 has 14 residues. CDR3 protein: CATSRAGSNQPQHF. CDR3 in DNA: TGTGCCACCAGTAGGGCGGGGAGCAATCAGCCCCAGCATTTT.

V gene TRBV5-6 combines with J gene TRBJ1-1; weak D call: TRBD1 (6 bases). The CDR3 is 15 residues long. Germline assignment: CDR1 SGHDT and CDR2 YYEEEE. With 3 bases removed from V and 5 bases from J, the gap between germline ends came to 17 bases. This chain's CDR3 is CASSSQGILVTEAFF. The CDR3 DNA reads TGTGCCAGCAGCTCACAGGGAATATTGGTTACTGAAGCTTTCTTT.

This clonotype was found many times. This chain uses TRBV4-2 with TRBJ2-3; 8 bases are shared with TRBD2. The CDR3 is made up of 16 amino acids. Germline-derived CDR1 and CDR2 are LGHNA and YNFKEQ. Germline trimming cut 4 bases from V and 2 bases from J; bases unmatched to any gene: 8. The CDR3 DNA follows: TGTGCCAGCAGCCCCCAAGACGGGGGGGTCACAGATACGCAGTATTTT. This codes for CASSPQDGGVTDTQYF.

There are many counts of this clonotype. CDR3 loop: CASSSRDTENTGELFF. CDR3 bases: TGTGCCAGCAGTTCTCGAGATACAGAGAACACCGGGGAGCTGTTTTTT. The V gene is TRBV28, the J gene TRBJ2-2; no clear D. The CDR3 covers 16 residues. Germline V gene lookup returns CDR1 MDHEN and CDR2 SYDVKM. With 4 bases removed from V and 1 base from J, the gap between germline ends came to 13 bases.

The V gene is TRBV3-1, the J gene TRBJ1-3, with D unresolved. V was clipped by 4 bases and J by 0 bases, with 19 bases between them. The CDR3 contains 18 residues. Germline V gene data show CDR1 as LGHDT and CDR2 as YNNKEL (reference sequence). Written as DNA, the CDR3 is TGTGCCAGCAGCCCTCGTGCGTTCGGGGTCGACTCTGGAAACACCATATATTTT. Translating gives CASSPRAFGVDSGNTIYF. The variable domain in full, completed from reference TRBV3-1 and TRBJ1-3, reads DTAVSQTPKYLVTQMGNDKSIKCEQNLGHDTMYWYKQDSKKFLKIMFSYNNKELIINETVPNRFSPKSPDKAHLNLHINSLELGDSAVYFCASSPRAFGVDSGNTIYFGEGSWLTVV.

This clonotype was recorded many times. The chain combines TRBV30 with TRBJ2-1; D unresolved. With 0 bases removed from V and 9 bases from J, the gap between germline ends came to 6 bases. There are 11 residues in the CDR3. The germline CDR1 and CDR2 sequences are GTSNPN and SVGIG (reference sequence). The CDR3 nucleotides are TGTGCCTGGAGTGTCCTGGGTGAGCAGTTCTTC. This gives the protein CAWSVLGEQFF.

The chain joins TRBV20-1 to TRBJ2-3; D possibly corresponds to TRBD2 (6 bases). In germline, CDR1 is DFQATT, CDR2 SNEGSKA (reference sequence). Trimming pared 8 bases from V and 0 bases from J, leaving 18 bases between. The CDR3 extends over 15 amino acids. In DNA form, the CDR3 reads TGCAGTCTTGGTCCGTTAGGGACTAGCACAGATACGCAGTATTTT. Its translation is CSLGPLGTSTDTQYF.

This clonotype was observed many times. V gene TRBV5-1 combines with J gene TRBJ1-2; the D is unclear. Germline values: CDR1 SGHRS, CDR2 YFSETQ. Trimming left V 0 bases short and J 4 bases short, with 7 bases between. The length of the CDR3 is 13 residues. CDR3: CASSLGWAYGYTF. CDR3 DNA: TGCGCCAGCAGCTTGGGGTGGGCCTATGGCTACACCTTC.

The V call is TRBV20-1, the J call TRBJ2-1; TRBD2 agrees at 8 bases. CDR3 length: 16 residues. Germline assignment: CDR1 DFQATT and CDR2 SNEGSKA (reference sequence). Losses at the gene ends were 3 bases for V and 0 bases for J; bases not matched to a gene: 7. CDR3 sequence reads: CSASSPGGASYNEQFF. CDR3 sequence (DNA): TGCAGTGCTAGTTCCCCCGGGGGGGCCTCCTACAATGAGCAGTTCTTC.

Concerning this clonotype: This may come from a read error, since a much larger clone is one base off. V and J are TRBV5-1 and TRBJ2-7; tentatively, D is TRBD1 or TRBD2 (5 bases each). Germline lookup yields CDR1 SGHRS and CDR2 YFSETQ. The CDR3 length is 15 residues. The CDR3 coding sequence is TGCGTCAGCAGCCTCTCCGGGGCCTTGACCTACGAGCAGTACTTC. It encodes CVSSLSGALTYEQYF.

This clonotype was seen repeatedly, ten times or more. The chain couples TRBV11-3 to TRBJ2-5, with D perhaps matching TRBD2 (5 bases). Trimming pared 5 bases from V and 3 bases from J, leaving 22 bases between. This CDR3 has 17 residues. The V gene's germline CDR1 is SGHNT and CDR2 YENEEA. CDR3 amino acids: CASSRVSSRRFKETQYF. The CDR3 DNA sequence: TGTGCCAGCAGCCGTGTGTCTAGCAGGCGCTTTAAAGAGACCCAGTACTTC.

The sample holds a few counts of this clonotype. V and J are TRBV28 and TRBJ2-7; 14 bases are a match to TRBD2. This CDR3 has 19 residues. Germline trimming cut 5 bases from V and 2 bases from J; bases unmatched to any gene: 14. Germline CDR1 and CDR2: MDHEN and SYDVKM. The CDR3 DNA reads as TGTGCCAGCAGTGCCCAGACTAGCGGGAGGGCTCGGGGTGCCTACGAGCAGTACTTC. Amino acid sequence: CASSAQTSGRARGAYEQYF. Filled out from reference TRBV28 and TRBJ2-7, the complete variable domain reads DVKVTQSSRYLVKRTGEKVFLECVQDMDHENMFWYRQDPGLGLRLIYFSYDVKMKEKGDIPEGYSVSREKKERFSLILESASTNQTSMYLCASSAQTSGRARGAYEQYFGPGTRLTVT.

This clonotype was observed at least ten times. The chain is built from TRBV3-1 and TRBJ2-2; TRBD2 matches 9 bases. Trimming removed 1 base from V and 1 base from J; junction bases left unmatched: 1. This CDR3 comprises 16 residues. CDR1 and CDR2 from the germline V gene are LGHDT and YNNKEL (reference sequence). CDR3 nucleotide sequence: TGTGCCAGCAGCCAAGGAGCGGGGGGGAACACCGGGGAGCTGTTTTTT. Its protein is CASSQGAGGNTGELFF.

A remark on this clonotype: A much more abundant neighbour one base away suggests this may be a read error. J is TRBJ2-2 and V is TRBV30; D possibly corresponds to TRBD2 (6 bases). CDR3 size: 14 residues. Germline V gene lookup returns CDR1 GTSNPN and CDR2 SVGIG (reference sequence). CDR3 sequence reads: CAWKGLLNTGELSF. CDR3 nucleotides: TGTGCCTGGAAGGGACTCCTGAACACCGGGGAGCTGTCTTTT.

This clonotype was seen many times. The chain uses TRBV28 and TRBJ1-4; 8 nucleotides match TRBD1. Germline V gene data show CDR1 as MDHEN and CDR2 as SYDVKM. With V trimmed by 2 bases and J by 4 bases, 9 bases remained unmatched. The CDR3 extends over 17 amino acids. The DNA for the CDR3 is TGTGCCAGCAGTTTAAGAACTCAGGGGGCCCGTAATGAAAAACTGTTTTTT. It is translated as CASSLRTQGARNEKLFF.

This clonotype appeared many times. The rearrangement links TRBV20-1 to TRBJ2-3, with 14 bases identical to TRBD2. V shed 0 bases and J 2 bases; nucleotides not matched to a gene: 10. This CDR3 contains 19 residues. Germline CDR1 reads DFQATT; CDR2 reads SNEGSKA (reference sequence). CDR3: CSARDPGTSGSGPTDTQYF. The CDR3 coding sequence is TGCAGTGCTAGAGATCCCGGGACTAGCGGGAGTGGACCCACAGATACGCAGTATTTT.

This clonotype was seen ten or more times. J is TRBJ2-1 and V is TRBV12-5; TRBD1 agrees at 9 bases. The CDR3 is 16 amino acids. Trimming took 0 bases from V and 5 from J; bases not matched to a gene: 5. The germline CDR1 and CDR2 sequences are LGHNT and FRNRAP. In nucleotides, the CDR3 is TGTGCTAGTGGTTTGGTACTGAGACAGGGGGACAATGAGCAGTTCTTC. As protein: CASGLVLRQGDNEQFF.

This clonotype has a handful of counts. The chain has TRBV28 and TRBJ1-4; 8 bases match TRBD1. This CDR3 contains 15 residues. The J segment lost 7 bases and the V segment lost 1 base, leaving 5 bases of the junction unmatched. Germline loops: CDR1 MDHEN, CDR2 SYDVKM. DNA for the CDR3: TGTGCCAGCAGTTTATACCAGGGGGCTGGTGAAAAACTGTTTTTT. As protein: CASSLYQGAGEKLFF.

In its sample, this clonotype was seen many times. The J gene is TRBJ2-3, the V gene TRBV18; D remains ambiguous. CDR1 and CDR2 from the germline V gene are KGHSH and LQKENI. The CDR3 consists of 14 residues. V lost 4 bases and J 3 bases, leaving 11 bases between the germline ends. Here the CDR3 reads CASSLQRRTDTQYF. Here the CDR3 DNA reads TGTGCCAGCTCACTCCAAAGACGGACAGATACGCAGTATTTT.

This clonotype was seen many times. CDR3 residues: CASSLNRGDSPLHF. As DNA, the CDR3 is TGTGCCAGCAGCCTGAACAGGGGTGATTCACCCCTCCACTTT. The chain recombines TRBV7-6 with TRBJ1-6; TRBD1 aligns across 7 bases. This CDR3 has 14 residues. V lost 5 bases, J lost 8 bases, and 6 bases stayed unmatched. Germline CDR1 reads SGHVS; CDR2 reads FNYEAQ.

This clonotype was recorded many times. The V and J genes are TRBV6-1 and TRBJ1-2; no firm D call. Germline lookup yields CDR1 MNHNS and CDR2 SASEGT. The V and J ends lost 1 base and 14 bases respectively, with 14 bases between them. This CDR3 region has 12 residues. CDR3 amino acids: CASSEVPVQSTF. CDR3 coding DNA: TGTGCCAGCAGTGAAGTCCCCGTACAGTCTACCTTC.

The chain links TRBV4-2 to TRBJ2-7, with D perhaps TRBD1 (5 bases). Trimming removed 1 base at V and 1 base at J, with 11 bases between. CDR1 is LGHNA, CDR2 YNFKEQ, per germline. CDR3 length: 15 residues. The CDR3 DNA sequence: TGTGCCAGCAGCCAAGTGGGCGACAGTTCCTACGAGCAGTACTTC. Translated: CASSQVGDSSYEQYF.

This clonotype was counted at least ten times. The chain recombines TRBV5-1 with TRBJ2-7; 7 nucleotides agree with TRBD2. The germline V gene encodes CDR1 SGHRS and CDR2 YFSETQ. This CDR3 is built from 16 residues. V dropped 0 bases and J dropped 2; count of bases not matched to a gene: 8. The CDR3 here is CASSLVPRENAYEQYF. The CDR3 DNA follows: TGCGCCAGCAGCTTGGTCCCGCGGGAGAACGCCTACGAGCAGTACTTC.

This clonotype was detected many times. V gene TRBV12-3 or TRBV12-4 combines with J gene TRBJ1-2; perhaps TRBD1 as D (5 bases). Trimming took 3 bases from V and 8 from J, leaving 10 bases between them. This CDR3 is built from 12 residues. CDR3 protein: CASSFSGGGYTF. As DNA, the CDR3 is TGTGCCAGCAGTTTCTCGGGGGGAGGCTACACCTTC.

The sample holds a few counts of this clonotype. The J gene is TRBJ2-5, the V gene TRBV20-1; D is possibly TRBD2 (6 bases). Trimming cost V 6 bases and J 1 base, with 9 bases left between them. Germline assignment: CDR1 DFQATT and CDR2 SNEGSKA (reference sequence). The CDR3 contains 12 residues. The CDR3 region is CSARGSQETQYF. CDR3 nucleotides: TGCAGTGCGCGGGGATCCCAAGAGACCCAGTACTTC.